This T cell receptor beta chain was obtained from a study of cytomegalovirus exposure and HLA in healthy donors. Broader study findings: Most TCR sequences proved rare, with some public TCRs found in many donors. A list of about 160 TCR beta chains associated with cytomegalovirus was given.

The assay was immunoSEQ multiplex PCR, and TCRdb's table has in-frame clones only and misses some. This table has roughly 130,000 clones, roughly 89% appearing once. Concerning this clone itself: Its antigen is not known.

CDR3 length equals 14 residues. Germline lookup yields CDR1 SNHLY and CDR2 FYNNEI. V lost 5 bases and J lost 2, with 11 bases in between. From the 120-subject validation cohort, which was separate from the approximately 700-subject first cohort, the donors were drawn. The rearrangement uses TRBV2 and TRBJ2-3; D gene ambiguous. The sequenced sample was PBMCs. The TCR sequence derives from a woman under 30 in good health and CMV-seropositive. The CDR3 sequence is CASSKGLVTDTQYF. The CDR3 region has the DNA TGTGCCAGCAGTAAAGGGTTAGTCACAGATACGCAGTATTTT.